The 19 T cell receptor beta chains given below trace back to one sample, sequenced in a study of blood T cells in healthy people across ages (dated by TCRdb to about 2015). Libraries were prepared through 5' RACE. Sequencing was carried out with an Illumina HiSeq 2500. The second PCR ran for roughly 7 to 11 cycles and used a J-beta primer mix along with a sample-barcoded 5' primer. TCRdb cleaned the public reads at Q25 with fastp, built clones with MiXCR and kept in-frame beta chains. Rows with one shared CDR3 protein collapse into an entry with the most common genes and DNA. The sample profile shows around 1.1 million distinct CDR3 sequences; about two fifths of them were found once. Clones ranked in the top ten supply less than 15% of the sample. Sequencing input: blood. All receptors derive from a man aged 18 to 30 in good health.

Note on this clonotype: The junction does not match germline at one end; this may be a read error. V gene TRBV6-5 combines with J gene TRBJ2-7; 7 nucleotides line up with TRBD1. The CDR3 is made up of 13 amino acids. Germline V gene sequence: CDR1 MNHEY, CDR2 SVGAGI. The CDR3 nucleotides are TGTACCAGCAGTTACTCCACAGGGGACGAGCAGTACTTC. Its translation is CTSSYSTGDEQYF.

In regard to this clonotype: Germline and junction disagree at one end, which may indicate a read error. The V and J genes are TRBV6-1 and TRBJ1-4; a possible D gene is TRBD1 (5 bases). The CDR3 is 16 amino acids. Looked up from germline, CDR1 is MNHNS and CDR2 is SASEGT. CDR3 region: CASSEALRQFWEKPFF. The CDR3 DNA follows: TGTGCCAGCAGTGAAGCGCTTCGACAGTTTTGGGAAAAACCGTTTTTT.

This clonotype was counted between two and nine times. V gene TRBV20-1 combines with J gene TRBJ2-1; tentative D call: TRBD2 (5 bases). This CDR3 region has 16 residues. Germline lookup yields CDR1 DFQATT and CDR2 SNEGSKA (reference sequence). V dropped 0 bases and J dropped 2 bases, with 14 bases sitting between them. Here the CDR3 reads CSARDSQLGAYNEQFF. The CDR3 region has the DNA TGCAGTGCTAGAGATAGCCAACTCGGGGCCTACAATGAGCAGTTCTTC.

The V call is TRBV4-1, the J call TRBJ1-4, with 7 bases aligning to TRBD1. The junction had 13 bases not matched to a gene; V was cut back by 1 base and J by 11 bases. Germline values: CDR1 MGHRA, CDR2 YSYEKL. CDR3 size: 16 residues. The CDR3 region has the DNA TGCGCCAGCAGCCAAGCGGAAGCAGGGGGGCCAAGGAAACTGTTTTTT. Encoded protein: CASSQAEAGGPRKLFF.

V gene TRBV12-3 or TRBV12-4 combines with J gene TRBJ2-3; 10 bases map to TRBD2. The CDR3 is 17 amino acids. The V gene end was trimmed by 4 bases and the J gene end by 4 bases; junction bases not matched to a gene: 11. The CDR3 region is CASSSRSVAGGSDTQYF. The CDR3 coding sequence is TGTGCCAGCAGTTCCCGTTCTGTAGCGGGGGGATCAGATACGCAGTATTTT.

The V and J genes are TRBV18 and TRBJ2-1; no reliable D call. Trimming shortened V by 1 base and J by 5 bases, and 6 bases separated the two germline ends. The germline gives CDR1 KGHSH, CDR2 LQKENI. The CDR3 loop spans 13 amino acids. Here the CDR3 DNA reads TGTGCCAGCTCACCACTACTCAACAATGAGCAGTTCTTC. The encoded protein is CASSPLLNNEQFF.

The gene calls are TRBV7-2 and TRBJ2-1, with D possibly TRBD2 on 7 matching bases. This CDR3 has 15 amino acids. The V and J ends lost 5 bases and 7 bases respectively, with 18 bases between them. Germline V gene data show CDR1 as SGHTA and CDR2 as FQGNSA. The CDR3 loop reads CASSPPRGGKNEQFF. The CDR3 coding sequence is TGTGCCAGCAGCCCCCCGAGGGGGGGAAAAAATGAGCAGTTCTTC.

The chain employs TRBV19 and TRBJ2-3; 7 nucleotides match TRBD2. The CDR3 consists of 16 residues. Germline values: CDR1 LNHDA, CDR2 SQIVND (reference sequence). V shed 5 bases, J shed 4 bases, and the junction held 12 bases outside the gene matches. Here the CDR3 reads CASSPGPASGADTQYF. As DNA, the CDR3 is TGTGCCAGTAGTCCCGGCCCGGCTAGCGGAGCAGATACGCAGTATTTT. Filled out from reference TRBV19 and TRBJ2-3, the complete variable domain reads DGGITQSPKYLFRKEGQNVTLSCEQNLNHDAMYWYRQDPGQGLRLIYYSQIVNDFQKGDIAEGYSVSREKKESFPLTVTSAQKNPTAFYLCASSPGPASGADTQYFGPGTRLTVL.

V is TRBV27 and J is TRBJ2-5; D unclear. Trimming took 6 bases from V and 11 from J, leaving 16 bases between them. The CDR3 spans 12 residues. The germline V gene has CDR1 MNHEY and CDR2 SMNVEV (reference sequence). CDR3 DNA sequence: TGTGCCAGCAGCCCTATCTTGGGTGAGCAGTACTTC. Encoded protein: CASSPILGEQYF.

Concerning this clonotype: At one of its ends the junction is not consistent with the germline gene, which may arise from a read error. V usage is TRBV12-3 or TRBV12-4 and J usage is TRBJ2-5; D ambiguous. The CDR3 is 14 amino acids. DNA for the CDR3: TGTACCAGCAGTTTTATACAAAATCAAGAGACCCAGTACTTC. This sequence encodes CTSSFIQNQETQYF.

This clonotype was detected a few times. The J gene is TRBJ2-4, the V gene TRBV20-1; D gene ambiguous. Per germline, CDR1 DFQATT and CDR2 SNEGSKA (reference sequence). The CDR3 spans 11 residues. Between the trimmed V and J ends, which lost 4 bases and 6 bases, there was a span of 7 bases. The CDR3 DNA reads TGCAGTGCTACGTCCCTAAACATTCAGTACTTC. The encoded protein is CSATSLNIQYF.

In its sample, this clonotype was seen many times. The CDR3 sequence: CASSFWARGRYNEQFF. The CDR3 DNA sequence: TGTGCCAGCAGCTTTTGGGCCAGGGGGAGGTACAATGAGCAGTTCTTC. The rearrangement joins TRBV5-5 to TRBJ2-1; a weak D match, TRBD1 (7 bases). V lost 2 bases, J lost 4 bases, and 16 bases lay in between. The germline V gene has CDR1 SGHKS and CDR2 YYEKEE (reference sequence). The CDR3 covers 16 residues.

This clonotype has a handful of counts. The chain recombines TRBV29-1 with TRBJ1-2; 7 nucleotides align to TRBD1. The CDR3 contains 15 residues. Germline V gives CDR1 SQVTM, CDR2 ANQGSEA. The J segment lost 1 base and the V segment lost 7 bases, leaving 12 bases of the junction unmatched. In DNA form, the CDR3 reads TGCAGCGGAAACCCTCCCGGGACAGTTAACTATGGCTACACCTTC. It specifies CSGNPPGTVNYGYTF.

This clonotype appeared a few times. The CDR3, as DNA: TGTGCCAGCAGTTTATGGGTGAGGGCAGGGGTTATGGATGAGCAGTACTTC. It is translated as CASSLWVRAGVMDEQYF. J is TRBJ2-7 and V is TRBV27; D is possibly TRBD1 (6 bases). V lost 1 base, J lost 7 bases, and 23 bases lay in between. The germline CDR1 and CDR2 sequences are MNHEY and SMNVEV (reference sequence). CDR3 size: 17 residues.

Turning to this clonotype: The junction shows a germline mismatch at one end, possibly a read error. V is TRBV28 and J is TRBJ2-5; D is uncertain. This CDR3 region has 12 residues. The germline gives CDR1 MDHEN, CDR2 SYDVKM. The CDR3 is CASSQFGETLYF. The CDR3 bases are TGTGCCAGCAGTCAGTTCGGAGAGACCCTGTACTTC.

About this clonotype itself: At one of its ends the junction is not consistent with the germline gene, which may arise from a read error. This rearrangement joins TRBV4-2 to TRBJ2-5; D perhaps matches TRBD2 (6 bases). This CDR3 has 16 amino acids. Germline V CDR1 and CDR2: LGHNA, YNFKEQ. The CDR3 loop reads CASSQDHLASRETKYF. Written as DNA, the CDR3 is TGTGCCAGCAGCCAAGATCATCTAGCGAGTCGGGAGACCAAGTACTTC.

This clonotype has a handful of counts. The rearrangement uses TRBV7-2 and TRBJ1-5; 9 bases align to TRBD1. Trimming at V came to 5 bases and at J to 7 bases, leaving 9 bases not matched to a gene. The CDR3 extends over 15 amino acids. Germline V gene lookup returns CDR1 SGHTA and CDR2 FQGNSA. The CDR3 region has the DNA TGTGCCAGCAGCCTAATGGGACAGGGTGGACAGCCCCAGCATTTT. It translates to CASSLMGQGGQPQHF.

The CDR3 loop is CSVGVAGDNEQFF. The CDR3 nucleotides are TGCAGCGTTGGTGTAGCGGGCGACAATGAGCAGTTCTTC. This chain connects TRBV29-1 to TRBJ2-1; 7 nucleotides agree with TRBD2. Losses at the gene ends were 4 bases for V and 5 bases for J; bases not matched to a gene: 5. CDR3 size: 13 residues. The V gene's germline CDR1 is SQVTM and CDR2 ANQGSEA.

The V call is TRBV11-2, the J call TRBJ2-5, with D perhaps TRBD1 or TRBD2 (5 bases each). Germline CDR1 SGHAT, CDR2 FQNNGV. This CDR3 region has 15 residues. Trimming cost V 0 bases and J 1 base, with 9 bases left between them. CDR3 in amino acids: CASSLDGTLQETQYF. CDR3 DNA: TGTGCCAGCAGCTTAGATGGGACGCTCCAAGAGACCCAGTACTTC.